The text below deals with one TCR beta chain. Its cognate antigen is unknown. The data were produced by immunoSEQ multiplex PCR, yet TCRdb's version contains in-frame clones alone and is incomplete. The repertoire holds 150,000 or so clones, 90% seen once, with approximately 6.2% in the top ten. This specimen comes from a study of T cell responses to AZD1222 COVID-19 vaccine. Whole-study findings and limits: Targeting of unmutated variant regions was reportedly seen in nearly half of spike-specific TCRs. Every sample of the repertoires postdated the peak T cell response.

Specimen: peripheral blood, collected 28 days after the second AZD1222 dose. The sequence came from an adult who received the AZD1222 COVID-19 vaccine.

CDR3 in amino acids: CASSDRGSRYQETQYF. CDR3 nucleotide sequence: TGTGCCAGCAGTGACAGGGGGTCCCGCTACCAAGAGACCCAGTACTTC. J is TRBJ2-5 and V is TRBV6-1; 7 nucleotides agree with TRBD1. V was pared by 3 bases and J by 0 bases, with 7 bases of the junction left unmatched. CDR1 is MNHNS and CDR2 is SASEGT in the germline V gene. This CDR3 region has 16 residues.